The next 23 T cell receptor beta chains were all read from a single sample in a study of identical twins. In TCRdb, the 5' RACE reads were re-called with MiXCR into one record per CDR3 protein. The table includes some 790,000 distinct CDR3 sequences, roughly 20% detected once. Separately, the same data were catalogued under a study of T cells expressing NK-cell markers.

The sequenced material came from PBMCs. These receptors were taken from a woman aged 18-29 years in good health.

In this sample, this clonotype turned up a few times. The chain combines TRBV20-1 with TRBJ2-7; possible D gene TRBD1, 6 bases. Trimming pared 6 bases from V and 7 bases from J, leaving 19 bases between. The CDR3 has 13 amino acids. Per the germline V gene, CDR1 is DFQATT and CDR2 is SNEGSKA (reference sequence). The CDR3 sequence: CSAPGQGLREQYF. The DNA of the CDR3 is TGCAGTGCCCCCGGGCAGGGGCTTCGGGAGCAGTACTTC.

The V call is TRBV29-1, the J call TRBJ1-2, with 9 nucleotides matching TRBD1. Germline loops: CDR1 SQVTM, CDR2 ANQGSEA. The CDR3 contains 11 residues. V shed 7 bases and J 5 bases; nucleotides not matched to a gene: 2. DNA for the CDR3: TGCAGCGGCGGGACAGGGTATGGCTACACCTTC. Translated: CSGGTGYGYTF.

V is TRBV29-1 and J is TRBJ1-1; 7 bases agree with TRBD1. Germline V gene lookup returns CDR1 SQVTM and CDR2 ANQGSEA. This CDR3 comprises 14 residues. V lost 6 bases and J lost 0; bases outside the gene matches: 7. CDR3 region: CSVAPGQLNTEAFF. CDR3 coding DNA: TGCAGCGTCGCACCGGGACAGCTGAACACTGAAGCTTTCTTT.

The chain has TRBV27 and TRBJ2-1; a weak D match, TRBD2 (9 bases). This CDR3 region has 19 residues. V lost 1 base, J lost 8 bases, and 27 bases lay in between. From germline, CDR1 is MNHEY and CDR2 SMNVEV (reference sequence). The CDR3 loop is CASSLYVQGASGIQDEQFF. In DNA, the CDR3 is TGTGCCAGCAGTTTATATGTCCAGGGGGCTAGCGGGATTCAGGATGAGCAGTTCTTC.

This clonotype has a handful of counts. The chain has TRBV7-6 and TRBJ2-7, with 12 bases that match TRBD1. Germline CDR1 reads SGHVS; CDR2 reads FNYEAQ. Unmatched junction bases numbered 4, after V lost 0 bases and J lost 7 bases. This CDR3 has 15 residues. CDR3: CASSLAGQGASEQYF. CDR3 nucleotides: TGTGCCAGCAGCTTAGCGGGACAGGGGGCGAGTGAGCAGTACTTC. Supplemented by reference TRBV7-6 and TRBJ2-7, the full variable domain reads GAGVSQSPRYKVTKRGQDVALRCDPISGHVSLYWYRQALGQGPEFLTYFNYEAQQDKSGLPNDRFSAERPEGSISTLTIQRTEQRDSAMYRCASSLAGQGASEQYFGPGTRLTVT.

This clonotype was seen more than once but under ten times. The chain links TRBV3-1 to TRBJ2-5; 10 positions agree with TRBD2. Per germline, CDR1 LGHDT and CDR2 YNNKEL (reference sequence). CDR3 length equals 17 residues. J lost 1 base, V lost 0 bases, and 5 bases had no gene match. CDR3 coding DNA: TGTGCCAGCAGCCAAGATTGGAGCGGGAGGGCCCAAGAGACCCAGTACTTC. Amino acid sequence: CASSQDWSGRAQETQYF.

The chain is built from TRBV5-6 and TRBJ2-4; no clear D. This CDR3 has 14 residues. V gave up 4 bases and J gave up 0 bases, with 8 bases separating them. Per germline, CDR1 SGHDT and CDR2 YYEEEE. CDR3 bases: TGTGCCAGCAGCCATACCTTAGCCAAAAACATTCAGTACTTC. Protein sequence: CASSHTLAKNIQYF. The entire variable domain, with the rest obtained from reference TRBV5-6 and TRBJ2-4, is as follows: DAGVTQSPTHLIKTRGQQVTLRCSPKSGHDTVSWYQQALGQGPQFIFQYYEEEERQRGNFPDRFSGHQFPNYSSELNVNALLLGDSALYLCASSHTLAKNIQYFGAGTRLSVL.

The chain recombines TRBV12-3 or TRBV12-4 with TRBJ2-1, with D unresolved. This CDR3 spans 12 amino acids. Trimming cost V 7 bases and J 8 bases, with 12 bases left between them. CDR3 bases: TGTGCCAGCACCCCTGGCGCTCATGAGCAGTTCTTC. Translation: CASTPGAHEQFF.

Only a few counts were recorded for this clonotype. The chain uses TRBV7-9 and TRBJ2-3, with D tentatively TRBD1 (6 bases). The CDR3 is 14 amino acids. Germline V gene data show CDR1 as SEHNR and CDR2 as FQNEAQ (reference sequence). Trimming pared 4 bases from V and 6 bases from J, leaving 14 bases between. CDR3 protein: CASSSQGVWDTQYF. DNA of the CDR3: TGTGCCAGCAGCTCACAGGGAGTTTGGGATACGCAGTATTTT.

The chain carries TRBV20-1 and TRBJ1-5; D gene uncertain. The CDR3 loop spans 15 amino acids. V was shortened by 1 base and J by 1 base, with 11 bases between the two germline ends. The germline V gene has CDR1 DFQATT and CDR2 SNEGSKA (reference sequence). The CDR3 region is CSARGVGGSNQPQHF. The CDR3 DNA sequence: TGCAGTGCTAGAGGTGTGGGTGGGAGCAATCAGCCCCAGCATTTT.

The chain links TRBV10-3 to TRBJ2-6; D remains unclear. The CDR3 totals 15 residues. Per the germline V gene, CDR1 is ENHRY and CDR2 is SYGVKD. V dropped 2 bases and J dropped 2 bases, with 7 bases sitting between them. CDR3 nucleotide sequence: TGTGCCATCAGTGAGAGTGGACCTGGGGCCAACGTCCTGACTTTC. It encodes CAISESGPGANVLTF.

This clonotype has more than one count but fewer than ten. The genes are TRBV6-1 and TRBJ2-5; D could derive from TRBD1 or TRBD2 (6 bases each). Germline CDR1 reads MNHNS; CDR2 reads SASEGT. This CDR3 spans 14 amino acids. Deletions cut 7 bases from V and 5 bases from J, with 17 bases between. CDR3: CASTLGGKEETQYF. In DNA form, the CDR3 reads TGTGCCAGCACCCTAGGGGGGAAAGAGGAGACCCAGTACTTC.

The chain has TRBV12-3 or TRBV12-4 and TRBJ2-4, with 9 positions matching TRBD2. With 1 base clipped from V and 0 bases from J, the junction kept 10 bases outside the gene matches. The CDR3 consists of 19 residues. The CDR3: CASSLVATSGALAKNIQYF. In DNA form, the CDR3 reads TGTGCCAGCAGTTTAGTCGCGACTAGCGGAGCCCTAGCCAAAAACATTCAGTACTTC.

V and J are TRBV9 and TRBJ2-5; D is unclear. This CDR3 region has 14 residues. Per the germline V gene, CDR1 is SGDLS and CDR2 is YYNGEE. Trimming removed 0 bases at V and 2 bases at J, with 8 bases between. The CDR3 DNA reads TGTGCCAGCAGCGTAGGCATCCAACAAGAGACCCAGTACTTC. It translates to CASSVGIQQETQYF.

The V gene is TRBV5-1, the J gene TRBJ2-3, with a weak D call TRBD2 (7 bases). The V gene lost 0 bases and the J gene lost 6 bases, with 17 bases spanning the gap. Germline assignment: CDR1 SGHRS and CDR2 YFSETQ. This CDR3 is 16 amino acids long. CDR3 region: CASSLAVLGGPDTQYF. Written as DNA, the CDR3 is TGCGCCAGCAGCTTGGCCGTTTTGGGGGGGCCCGATACGCAGTATTTT.

This clonotype was detected many times. This chain links TRBV7-2 with TRBJ2-5; tentatively, D is TRBD1 (6 bases). The V gene lost 5 bases and the J gene lost 4 bases, with 11 bases spanning the gap. The germline V gene has CDR1 SGHTA and CDR2 FQGNSA. CDR3 length: 13 amino acids. The CDR3 sequence: CASSPRGSETQYF. Written as DNA, the CDR3 is TGTGCCAGCAGCCCCAGGGGATCAGAGACCCAGTACTTC. Filled out from reference TRBV7-2 and TRBJ2-5, the complete variable domain reads GAGVSQSPSNKVTEKGKDVELRCDPISGHTALYWYRQSLGQGLEFLIYFQGNSAPDKSGLPSDRFSAERTGGSVSTLTIQRTQQEDSAVYLCASSPRGSETQYFGPGTRLLVL.

The genes are TRBV29-1 and TRBJ2-7, with a tentative D call TRBD1 (6 bases). The CDR3 covers 13 residues. Trimming pared 5 bases from V and 4 bases from J, leaving 15 bases between. Germline V gives CDR1 SQVTM, CDR2 ANQGSEA. CDR3 loop: CSVKGSGTYEQYF. The CDR3, as DNA: TGCAGCGTTAAGGGGTCGGGGACATACGAGCAGTACTTC.

This clonotype was counted many times. This chain's CDR3 is CSARDLVSYGYTF. Here the CDR3 DNA reads TGCAGTGCTAGAGATCTTGTCTCCTATGGCTACACCTTC. The V and J genes are TRBV20-1 and TRBJ1-2; D is uncertain. The CDR3 contains 13 residues. The ends were cut back, 0 bases at V and 4 bases at J, with 9 bases in the middle. Germline V gene data show CDR1 as DFQATT and CDR2 as SNEGSKA (reference sequence).

This clonotype was counted only a few times. V and J are TRBV6-2 or TRBV6-3 and TRBJ1-2; no firm D call. Germline V gives CDR1 MNHEY, CDR2 SVGEGT. The V and J ends lost 6 bases and 11 bases respectively, with 16 bases between them. The CDR3 consists of 12 residues. The CDR3 DNA is TGTGCCAGCAGCCCCCGAACTGAAGATTACACCTTC. Protein product: CASSPRTEDYTF.

This chain connects TRBV5-1 to TRBJ2-1; 9 bases are a match to TRBD2. The CDR3 totals 16 residues. V trimming: 3 bases; J trimming: 5 bases; junction bases outside the gene matches: 9. From germline, CDR1 is SGHRS and CDR2 YFSETQ. The CDR3 loop reads CASSSLGSGRNNEQFF. CDR3 coding DNA: TGCGCCAGCAGCTCCTTAGGGAGCGGGAGGAACAATGAGCAGTTCTTC.

The chain links TRBV7-2 to TRBJ2-4; 10 bases align to TRBD2. The CDR3 is 16 residues long. Germline-derived CDR1 and CDR2 are SGHTA and FQGNSA. The V gene end was trimmed by 4 bases and the J gene end by 7 bases; junction bases not matched to a gene: 10. Here the CDR3 reads CASSSTSGAGGNIQYF. The CDR3, as DNA: TGTGCCAGCAGCTCAACTAGCGGGGCTGGGGGTAACATTCAGTACTTC. Looking up the rest from reference TRBV7-2 and TRBJ2-4 gives the full variable domain: GAGVSQSPSNKVTEKGKDVELRCDPISGHTALYWYRQSLGQGLEFLIYFQGNSAPDKSGLPSDRFSAERTGGSVSTLTIQRTQQEDSAVYLCASSSTSGAGGNIQYFGAGTRLSVL.

This clonotype was seen a handful of times. The rearrangement joins TRBV11-2 to TRBJ2-6, with a tentative D call TRBD1 (5 bases). The CDR3 is 18 amino acids. V lost 1 base, J lost 0 bases, and 13 bases lay in between. Germline V lookup: CDR1 SGHAT, CDR2 FQNNGV. The CDR3 DNA follows: TGTGCCAGCAGCTTAGTAGGGGAACCGAGCTCTGGGGCCAACGTCCTGACTTTC. This translates into CASSLVGEPSSGANVLTF.

V usage is TRBV3-1 and J usage is TRBJ1-6, with TRBD1 matching over 9 bases. Germline V lookup: CDR1 LGHDT, CDR2 YNNKEL (reference sequence). CDR3 length: 19 amino acids. CDR3 sequence (DNA): TGTACCTGCAGTTTTCTTACCGGGACAGGGAGCTCCTATAATTCACCCCTCCACTTT. Protein: CTCSFLTGTGSSYNSPLHF. The full variable domain, in which reference TRBV3-1 and TRBJ1-6 provide the parts outside the CDR3, is DTAVSQTPKYLVTQMGNDKSIKCEQNLGHDTMYWYKQDSKKFLKIMFSYNNKELIINETVPNRFSPKSPDKAHLNLHINSLELGDSAVYFCTCSFLTGTGSSYNSPLHFGNGTRLTVT.